This note documents a single TCR beta chain sequence. CDR1 and CDR2 from the germline V gene are MNHEY and SMNVEV (reference sequence). Trimming took off 1 base at V and 0 bases at J, with 9 bases between the two ends. This CDR3 spans 15 amino acids. This sample was taken from a study of blood T cell repertoires in COVID-19. About the research overall: The United States, Italy and Spain supplied acute and convalescent COVID-19 samples. T cells, B-cell-depleted T cells, or PBMCs supplied cDNA or gDNA.

How the authors handled the data: Nucleated cell number was recorded as an estimate derived from reference gene primer amplification. The protocol was immunoSEQ multiplex PCR, while the TCRdb copy is restricted to in-frame clones and leaves out a portion. That table supplies the V and J calls and clone size; D and trimming were determined from the DNA. The data show hundreds of thousands of clones, with 86% seen just once and approximately 1.5% held by the top ten. This receptor was obtained from a woman in her 30s with active or convalescent COVID-19. Specimen: peripheral blood. V gene TRBV27 combines with J gene TRBJ1-1, with D perhaps matching TRBD1 (5 bases). The CDR3 DNA reads TGTGCCAGCAGTTTATTTGGGGCAATGAACACTGAAGCTTTCTTT. Translation: CASSLFGAMNTEAFF.